This TCR beta chain emerged from a study of T-cell reconstitution after alpha-beta-depleted transplantation in children. The germline gives CDR1 SGHRS, CDR2 YFSETQ. Trimming shortened V by 2 bases and J by 3 bases, and 15 bases separated the two germline ends. This CDR3 region has 16 residues. Unique molecular identifiers were built into the TCRbeta library. From the PCR reads, TCRdb called clonotypes with MiXCR, one entry per CDR3 protein. The sample carries around 380,000 distinct CDR3 sequences, approximately 10% recorded once. This clonotype was observed a handful of times. The TCR originated in a human donor who donated a stem cell graft to a child with acute myeloid leukemia. This material consisted of PBMCs from the stem cell graft donor, taken from the stem cell graft. This chain joins TRBV5-1 and TRBJ2-1, with D tentatively TRBD1 or TRBD2 (8 bases each). CDR3 protein: CASSFRTGTSYNEQFF. The DNA of the CDR3 is TGCGCCAGCAGCTTCCGGACAGGGACTAGCTACAATGAGCAGTTCTTC.